This T cell receptor (beta chain) was retrieved from a study of response to subunit inactivated influenza vaccine. Study outcomes and limitations: Authors suggested seasonal influenza vaccinations each recruit few new T cells.

The CDR3 spans 13 residues. Germline trimming cut 6 bases from V and 7 bases from J; bases unmatched to any gene: 7. Germline V gene data show CDR1 as MDHEN and CDR2 as SYDVKM. TCRdb independently ran MiXCR on the RT-PCR reads; one entry per CDR3 protein. The table includes 600,000 to 850,000 distinct CDR3 sequences, 13% to 15% detected once. As regards this clonotype: Its antigen is unknown.

The specimen comprised PBMCs from blood, sampled around 14 days before vaccination. This receptor was obtained from a man in his fifties who received an inactivated influenza vaccine. The chain links TRBV28 to TRBJ1-2, with 8 bases lining up with TRBD1. CDR3 protein: CASRTQGDGGYTF. CDR3 sequence (DNA): TGTGCCAGCAGGACACAGGGGGATGGTGGCTACACCTTC.